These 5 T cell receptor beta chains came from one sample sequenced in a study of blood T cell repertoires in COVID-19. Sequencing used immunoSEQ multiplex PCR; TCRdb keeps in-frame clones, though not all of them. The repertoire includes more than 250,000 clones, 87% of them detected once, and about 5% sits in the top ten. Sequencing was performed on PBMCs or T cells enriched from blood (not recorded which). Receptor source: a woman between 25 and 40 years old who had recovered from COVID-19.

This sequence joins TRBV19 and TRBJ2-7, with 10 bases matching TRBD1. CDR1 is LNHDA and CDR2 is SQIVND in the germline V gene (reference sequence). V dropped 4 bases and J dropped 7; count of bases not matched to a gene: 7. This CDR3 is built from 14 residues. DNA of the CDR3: TGTGCCAGTAGTACCCGACAGGGGGCTCAAGAGCAGTACTTC. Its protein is CASSTRQGAQEQYF.

The CDR3 DNA reads TGTGCCAGCAGCCCTGACAGGGTCTTCTATGGCTACACCTTC. As protein: CASSPDRVFYGYTF. The rearrangement joins TRBV5-6 to TRBJ1-2; 7 bases align to TRBD1. This CDR3 is 14 amino acids long. From germline, CDR1 is SGHDT and CDR2 YYEEEE. V lost 4 bases, J lost 4 bases, and 7 bases stayed unmatched.

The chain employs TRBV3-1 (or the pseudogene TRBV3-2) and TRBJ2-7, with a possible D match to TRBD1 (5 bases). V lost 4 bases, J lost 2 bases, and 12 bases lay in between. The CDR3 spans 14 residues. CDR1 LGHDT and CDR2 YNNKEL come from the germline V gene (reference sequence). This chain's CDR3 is CASSPRDRTYEQYF. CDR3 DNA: TGTGCCAGCAGCCCAAGAGACAGAACCTACGAGCAGTACTTC.

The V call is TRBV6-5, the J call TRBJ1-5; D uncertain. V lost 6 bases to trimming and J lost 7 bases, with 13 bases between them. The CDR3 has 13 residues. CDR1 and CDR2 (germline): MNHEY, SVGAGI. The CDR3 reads CASRDRGNQPQHF. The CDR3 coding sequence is TGTGCCAGCAGAGATCGGGGAAACCAGCCCCAGCATTTT.

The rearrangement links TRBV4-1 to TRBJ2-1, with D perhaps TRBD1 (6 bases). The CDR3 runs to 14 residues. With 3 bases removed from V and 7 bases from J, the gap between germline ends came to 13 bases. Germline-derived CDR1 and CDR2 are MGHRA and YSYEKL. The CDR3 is CASSQGHRDNEQFF. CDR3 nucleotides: TGCGCCAGCAGCCAGGGTCACAGGGATAATGAGCAGTTCTTC.